This T cell receptor (beta chain) was obtained from a study of blood T cell repertoires in COVID-19. Study-level information: Sites across the United States, Italy and Spain contributed samples from acute and convalescent COVID-19. The cDNA or gDNA used as material had been derived from T cells, B-cell-depleted T cells, or PBMCs.

Patients in Seattle were enrolled during active infection, then followed longitudinally. Per the authors' pipeline: Estimated nucleated cell counts came from reference gene primer amplification. Sequenced by immunoSEQ multiplex PCR; TCRdb stores in-frame clones only, minus some. V and J calls and clone size come straight from that table; D and trimming were deduced from the DNA. The profile shows almost 400,000 clones, around 87% of them singletons. Sequenced: peripheral blood. The clonotype was recovered from a woman aged 60-75 years with COVID-19, enrolled during active disease.

CDR3 sequence reads: CASSLTGLADNEQFF. The DNA of the CDR3 is TGCGCCAGCAGCCTGACGGGACTAGCAGACAATGAGCAGTTCTTC. This chain uses TRBV5-1 with TRBJ2-1, with 9 bases lining up with TRBD2. In germline, CDR1 is SGHRS, CDR2 YFSETQ. The CDR3 contains 15 residues. Trimming took 4 bases from V and 5 from J; bases not matched to a gene: 7. Full variable domain (outside the CDR3, taken from reference TRBV5-1 and TRBJ2-1): KAGVTQTPRYLIKTRGQQVTLSCSPISGHRSVSWYQQTPGQGLQFLFEYFSETQRNKGNFPGRFSGRQFSNSRSEMNVSTLELGDSALYLCASSLTGLADNEQFFGPGTRLTVL.